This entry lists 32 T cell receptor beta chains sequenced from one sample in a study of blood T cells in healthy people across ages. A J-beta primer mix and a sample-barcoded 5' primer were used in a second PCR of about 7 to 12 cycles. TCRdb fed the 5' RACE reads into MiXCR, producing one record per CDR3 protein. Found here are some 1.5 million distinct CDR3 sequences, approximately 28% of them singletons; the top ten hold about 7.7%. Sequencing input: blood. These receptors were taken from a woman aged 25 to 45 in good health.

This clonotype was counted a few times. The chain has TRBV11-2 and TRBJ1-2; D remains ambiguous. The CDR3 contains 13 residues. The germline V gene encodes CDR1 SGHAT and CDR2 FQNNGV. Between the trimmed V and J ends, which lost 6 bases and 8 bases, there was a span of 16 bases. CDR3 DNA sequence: TGTGCCAGCAGTTTGACGGACTTATTAGGCTACACCTTC. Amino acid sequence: CASSLTDLLGYTF.

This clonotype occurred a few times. This CDR3 reads CASSRGTANYGYTF. CDR3 DNA: TGTGCCAGCAGCCGCGGGACAGCTAACTATGGCTACACCTTC. The J gene is TRBJ1-2, the V gene TRBV7-2; 7 bases line up with TRBD1. V was pared by 5 bases and J by 0 bases, with 3 bases of the junction left unmatched. Germline assignment: CDR1 SGHTA and CDR2 FQGNSA. The CDR3 extends over 14 amino acids.

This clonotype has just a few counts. CDR3 protein: CSVVLSGKSTYEQYF. For the CDR3, the DNA is TGCAGCGTTGTCCTGTCCGGGAAGAGTACCTACGAGCAGTACTTC. V is TRBV29-1 and J is TRBJ2-7; D perhaps matches TRBD2 (5 bases). The length of the CDR3 is 15 residues. V dropped 4 bases and J dropped 2 bases, with 18 bases sitting between them. Germline-derived CDR1 and CDR2 are SQVTM and ANQGSEA.

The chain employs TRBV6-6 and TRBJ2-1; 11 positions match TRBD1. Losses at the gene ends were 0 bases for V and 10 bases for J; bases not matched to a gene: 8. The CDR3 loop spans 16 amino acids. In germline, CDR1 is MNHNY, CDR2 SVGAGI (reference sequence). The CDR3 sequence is CASSYSGTGGVSEQFF. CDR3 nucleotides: TGTGCCAGCAGTTACTCCGGGACAGGGGGAGTTTCAGAGCAGTTCTTC.

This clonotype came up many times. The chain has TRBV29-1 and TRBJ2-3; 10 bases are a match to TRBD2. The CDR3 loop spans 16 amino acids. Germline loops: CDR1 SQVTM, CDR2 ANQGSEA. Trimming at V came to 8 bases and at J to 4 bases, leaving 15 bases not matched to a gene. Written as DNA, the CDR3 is TGCAGCTTCGGAGATGGGCTAGCGGGAGTATCAGATACGCAGTATTTT. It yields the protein CSFGDGLAGVSDTQYF.

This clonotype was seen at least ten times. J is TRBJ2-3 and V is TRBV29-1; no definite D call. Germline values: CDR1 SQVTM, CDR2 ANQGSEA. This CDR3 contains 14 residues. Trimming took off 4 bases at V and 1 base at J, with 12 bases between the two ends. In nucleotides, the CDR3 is TGCAGCGTTGCGTATTCGTCTGGCACAGATACGCAGTATTTT. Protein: CSVAYSSGTDTQYF.

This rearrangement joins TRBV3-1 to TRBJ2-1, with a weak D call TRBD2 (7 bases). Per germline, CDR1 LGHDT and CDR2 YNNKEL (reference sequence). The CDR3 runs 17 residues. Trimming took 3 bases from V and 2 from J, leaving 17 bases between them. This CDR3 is CASSHGVARGPYNEQFF. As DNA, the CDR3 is TGTGCCAGCAGCCATGGGGTAGCGCGGGGGCCCTACAATGAGCAGTTCTTC.

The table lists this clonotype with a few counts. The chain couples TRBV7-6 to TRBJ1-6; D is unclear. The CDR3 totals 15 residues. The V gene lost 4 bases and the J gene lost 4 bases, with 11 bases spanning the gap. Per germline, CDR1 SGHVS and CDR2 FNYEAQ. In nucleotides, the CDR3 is TGTGCCAGCAGCTCGAGTAACCGGTATAATTCACCCCTCCACTTT. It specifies CASSSSNRYNSPLHF.

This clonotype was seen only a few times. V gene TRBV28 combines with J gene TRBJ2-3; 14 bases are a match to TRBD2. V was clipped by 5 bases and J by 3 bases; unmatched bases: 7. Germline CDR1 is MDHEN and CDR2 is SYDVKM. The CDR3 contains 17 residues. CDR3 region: CASSTGTSGGTTDTQYF. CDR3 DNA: TGTGCCAGCAGTACCGGGACTAGCGGGGGTACTACAGATACGCAGTATTTT.

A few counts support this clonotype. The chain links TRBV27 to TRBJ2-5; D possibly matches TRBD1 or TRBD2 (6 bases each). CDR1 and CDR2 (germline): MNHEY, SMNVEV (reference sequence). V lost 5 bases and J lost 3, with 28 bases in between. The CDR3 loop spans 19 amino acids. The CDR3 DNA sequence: TGTGCCAGCAGTCCACAGACGGGGTTCGAGGGGGAGGTAAAAGAGACCCAGTACTTC. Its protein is CASSPQTGFEGEVKETQYF.

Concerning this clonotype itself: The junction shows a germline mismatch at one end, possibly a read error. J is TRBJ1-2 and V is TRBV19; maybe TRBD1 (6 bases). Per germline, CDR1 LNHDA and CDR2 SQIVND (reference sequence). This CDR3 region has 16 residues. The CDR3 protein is CASSVLGTTTNYGYTF. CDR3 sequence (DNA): TGTGCCAGTAGTGTACTCGGGACAACGACTAACTACGGCTACACCTTC.

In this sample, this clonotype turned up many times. The CDR3 nucleotides read TGCGCCAGCAGCTTGGCCGTTACCGGGGAGCTGTTTTTT. Its protein is CASSLAVTGELFF. The chain uses TRBV5-1 and TRBJ2-2, with D hard to call. CDR3 size: 13 residues. Germline CDR1 and CDR2: SGHRS and YFSETQ. V lost 0 bases, J lost 5 bases, and 5 bases lay in between.

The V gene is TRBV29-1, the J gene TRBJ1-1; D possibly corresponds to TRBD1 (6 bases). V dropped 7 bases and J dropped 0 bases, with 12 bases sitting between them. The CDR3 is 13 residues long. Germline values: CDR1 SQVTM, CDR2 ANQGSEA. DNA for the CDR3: TGCAGCGCCTTCAGGGGCTTGAACACTGAAGCTTTCTTT. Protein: CSAFRGLNTEAFF.

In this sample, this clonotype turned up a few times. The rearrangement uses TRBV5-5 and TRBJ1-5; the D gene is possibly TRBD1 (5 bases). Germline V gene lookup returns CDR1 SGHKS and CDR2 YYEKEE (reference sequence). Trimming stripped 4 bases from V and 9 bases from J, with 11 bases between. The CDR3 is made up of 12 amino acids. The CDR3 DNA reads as TGTGCCAGCAGCGCCCTGGGGGGGCCCCAGCATTTT. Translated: CASSALGGPQHF.

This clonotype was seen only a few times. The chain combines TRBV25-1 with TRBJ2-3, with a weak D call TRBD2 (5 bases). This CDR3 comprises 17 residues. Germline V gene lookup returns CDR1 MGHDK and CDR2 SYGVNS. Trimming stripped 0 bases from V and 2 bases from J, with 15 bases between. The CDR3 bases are TGTGCCAGCAGTGAATATCTGGTCGGGGAAGCCACAGATACGCAGTATTTT. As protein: CASSEYLVGEATDTQYF.

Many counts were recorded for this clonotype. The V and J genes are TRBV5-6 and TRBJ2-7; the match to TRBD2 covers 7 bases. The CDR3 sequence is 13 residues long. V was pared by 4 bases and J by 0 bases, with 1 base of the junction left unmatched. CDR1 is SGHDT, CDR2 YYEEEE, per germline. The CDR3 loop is CASSAGDSYEQYF. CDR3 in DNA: TGTGCCAGCAGCGCGGGGGACTCCTACGAGCAGTACTTC.

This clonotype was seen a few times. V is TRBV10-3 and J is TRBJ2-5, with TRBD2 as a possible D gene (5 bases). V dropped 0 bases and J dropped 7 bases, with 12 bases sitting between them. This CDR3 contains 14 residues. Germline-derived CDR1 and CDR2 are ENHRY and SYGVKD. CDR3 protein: CAISESAGEPTQYF. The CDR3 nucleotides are TGTGCCATCAGTGAGTCCGCCGGGGAGCCGACCCAGTACTTC.

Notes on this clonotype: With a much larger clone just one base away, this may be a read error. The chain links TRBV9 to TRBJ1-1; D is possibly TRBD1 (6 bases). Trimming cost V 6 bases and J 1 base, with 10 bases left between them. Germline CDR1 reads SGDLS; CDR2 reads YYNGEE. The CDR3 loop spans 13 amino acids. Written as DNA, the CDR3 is TGTGCCAGCAATCCGACAGGGAACACTGAAGCTTTCTTT. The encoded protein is CASNPTGNTEAFF.

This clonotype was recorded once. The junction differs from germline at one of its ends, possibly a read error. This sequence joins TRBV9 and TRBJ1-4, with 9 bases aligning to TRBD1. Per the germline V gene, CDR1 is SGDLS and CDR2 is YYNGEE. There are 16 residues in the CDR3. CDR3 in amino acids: CASSVGTGGLNEQLFF. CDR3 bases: TGTGCCAGCAGCGTAGGTACAGGGGGCTTGAATGAACAACTGTTTTTT.

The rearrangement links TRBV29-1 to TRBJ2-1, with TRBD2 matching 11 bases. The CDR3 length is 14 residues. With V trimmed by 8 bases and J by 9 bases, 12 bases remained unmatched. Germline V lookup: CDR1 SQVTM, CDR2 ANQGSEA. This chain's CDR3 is CSLRASGRNVEQFF. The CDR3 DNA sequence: TGCAGCTTGCGGGCTAGCGGGAGGAACGTTGAGCAGTTCTTC.

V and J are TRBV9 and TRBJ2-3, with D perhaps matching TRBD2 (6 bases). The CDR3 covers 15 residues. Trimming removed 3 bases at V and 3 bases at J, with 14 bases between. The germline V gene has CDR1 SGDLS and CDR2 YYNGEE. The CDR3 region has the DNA TGTGCCAGCAGCGGCTTAGCGGTGAAGACAGATACGCAGTATTTT. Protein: CASSGLAVKTDTQYF.

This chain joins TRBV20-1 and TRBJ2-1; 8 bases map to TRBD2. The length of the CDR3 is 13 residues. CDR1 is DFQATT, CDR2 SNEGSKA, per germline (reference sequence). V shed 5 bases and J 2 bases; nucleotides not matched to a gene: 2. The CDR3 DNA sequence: TGCAGTGCTTATAGCGGGACCTACAATGAGCAGTTCTTC. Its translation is CSAYSGTYNEQFF.

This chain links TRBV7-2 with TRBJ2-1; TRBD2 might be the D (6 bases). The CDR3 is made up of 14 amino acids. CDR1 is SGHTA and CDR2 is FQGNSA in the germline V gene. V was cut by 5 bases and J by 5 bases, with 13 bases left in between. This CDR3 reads CASSQPGSHNEQFF. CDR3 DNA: TGTGCCAGCAGCCAACCCGGGAGTCACAATGAGCAGTTCTTC. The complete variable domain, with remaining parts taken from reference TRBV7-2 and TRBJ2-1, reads GAGVSQSPSNKVTEKGKDVELRCDPISGHTALYWYRQSLGQGLEFLIYFQGNSAPDKSGLPSDRFSAERTGGSVSTLTIQRTQQEDSAVYLCASSQPGSHNEQFFGPGTRLTVL.

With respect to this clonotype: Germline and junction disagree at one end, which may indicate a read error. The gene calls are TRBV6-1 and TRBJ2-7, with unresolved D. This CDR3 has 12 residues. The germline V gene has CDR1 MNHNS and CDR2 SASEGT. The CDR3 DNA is TGTACCAGCAGTGAAGGCCCCTACGAGCAGTACTTC. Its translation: CTSSEGPYEQYF.

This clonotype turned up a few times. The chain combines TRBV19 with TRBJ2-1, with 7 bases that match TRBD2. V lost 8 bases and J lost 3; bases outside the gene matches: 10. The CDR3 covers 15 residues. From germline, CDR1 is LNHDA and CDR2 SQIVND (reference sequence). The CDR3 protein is CASLTAGGSYNEQFF. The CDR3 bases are TGTGCCAGTCTGACGGCCGGGGGGAGCTACAATGAGCAGTTCTTC.

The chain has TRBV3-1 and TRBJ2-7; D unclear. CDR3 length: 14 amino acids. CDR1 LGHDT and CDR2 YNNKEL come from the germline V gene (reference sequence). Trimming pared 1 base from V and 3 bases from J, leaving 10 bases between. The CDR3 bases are TGTGCCAGCAGCCAAGGTTACACGGGCTACGAGCAGTACTTC. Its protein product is CASSQGYTGYEQYF.

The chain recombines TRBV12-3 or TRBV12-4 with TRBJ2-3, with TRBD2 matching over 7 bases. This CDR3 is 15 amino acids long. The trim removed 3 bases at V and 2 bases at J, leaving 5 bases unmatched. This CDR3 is CASSFGRGTTDTQYF. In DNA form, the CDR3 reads TGTGCCAGCAGTTTTGGGCGGGGGACCACAGATACGCAGTATTTT.

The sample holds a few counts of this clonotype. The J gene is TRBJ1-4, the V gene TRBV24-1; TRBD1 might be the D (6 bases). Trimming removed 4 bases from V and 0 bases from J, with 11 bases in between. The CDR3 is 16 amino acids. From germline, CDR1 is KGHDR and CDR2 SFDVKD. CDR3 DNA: TGTGCCACCAGTGACTCGGGGGCACCAACTAATGAAAAACTGTTTTTT. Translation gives CATSDSGAPTNEKLFF.

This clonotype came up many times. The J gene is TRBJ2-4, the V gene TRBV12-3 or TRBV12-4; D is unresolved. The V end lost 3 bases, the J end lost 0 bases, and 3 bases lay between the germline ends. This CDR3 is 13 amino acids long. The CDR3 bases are TGTGCCAGCAGTTTCATAGCCAAAAACATTCAGTACTTC. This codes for CASSFIAKNIQYF.

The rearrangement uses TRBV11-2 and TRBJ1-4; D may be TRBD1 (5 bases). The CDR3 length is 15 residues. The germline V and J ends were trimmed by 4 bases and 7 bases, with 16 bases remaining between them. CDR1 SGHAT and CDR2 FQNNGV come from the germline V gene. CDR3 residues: CASSSPGEGGEKLFF. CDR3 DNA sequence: TGTGCCAGCAGCTCCCCGGGGGAGGGTGGTGAAAAACTGTTTTTT.

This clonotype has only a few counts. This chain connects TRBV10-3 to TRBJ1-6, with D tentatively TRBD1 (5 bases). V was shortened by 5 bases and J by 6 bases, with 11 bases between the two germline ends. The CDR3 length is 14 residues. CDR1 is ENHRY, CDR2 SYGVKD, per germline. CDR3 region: CAISYQGFNSPLHF. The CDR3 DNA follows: TGTGCCATCAGTTATCAGGGATTTAATTCACCCCTCCACTTT.

The CDR3 sequence is CASSYSSPLGNTIYF. The CDR3 coding sequence is TGTGCCAGCAGTTACTCGTCCCCGCTTGGAAACACCATATATTTT. V is TRBV6-6 and J is TRBJ1-3, with unresolved D. The CDR3 is 15 residues long. Between the trimmed V and J ends, which lost 0 bases and 3 bases, there was a span of 9 bases. Germline CDR1 reads MNHNY; CDR2 reads SVGAGI (reference sequence).